This T cell receptor (beta chain) was recorded in a study of T cells in Graves' hyperthyroidism and ophthalmopathy. Across the whole study: Peripheral blood was drawn at first diagnosis, prior to all treatment. Overall study results and limits: A model using 13 V-J features told ophthalmopathy apart from stable hyperthyroidism.

The sample holds many counts of this clonotype. The antigen is undetermined. This CDR3 region has 15 residues. V gave up 2 bases and J gave up 5 bases; unmatched junction bases: 5. The V gene's germline CDR1 is ENHRY and CDR2 SYGVKD. RNA transcripts were the template for amplifying TCR beta CDR3 regions. In the first-round RT-PCR of the TCR CDR3, the HTBI primer set was used. TCRdb re-called the multiplex PCR reads with MiXCR, one entry per CDR3 protein. This sample carries about 770,000 distinct CDR3 sequences, 15% to 20% of them seen once, and the ten largest clones take over 15%. The sample comprised blood. The V call is TRBV10-3, the J call TRBJ2-5; 10 bases fit TRBD2. The sequence came from a woman in her fifties or sixties with Graves' hyperthyroidism that later progressed to Graves' ophthalmopathy. CDR3 sequence: CAISERAGGQETQYF. CDR3 in DNA: TGTGCCATCAGTGAGAGAGCGGGGGGGCAGGAGACCCAGTACTTC.